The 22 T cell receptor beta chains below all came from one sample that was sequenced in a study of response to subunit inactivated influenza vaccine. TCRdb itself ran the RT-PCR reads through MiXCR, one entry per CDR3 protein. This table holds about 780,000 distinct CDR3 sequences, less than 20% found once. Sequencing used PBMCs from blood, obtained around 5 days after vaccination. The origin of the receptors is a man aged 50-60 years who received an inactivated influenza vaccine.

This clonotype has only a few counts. CDR3 protein: CASSERGQGATDTQYF. In DNA form, the CDR3 reads TGTGCCAGCAGTGAAAGGGGACAGGGGGCCACAGATACGCAGTATTTT. V usage is TRBV6-4 and J usage is TRBJ2-3; 12 nucleotides agree with TRBD1. Germline trimming cut 3 bases from V and 2 bases from J; bases unmatched to any gene: 3. The CDR3 extends over 16 amino acids. The germline V gene has CDR1 MRHNA and CDR2 SNTAGT.

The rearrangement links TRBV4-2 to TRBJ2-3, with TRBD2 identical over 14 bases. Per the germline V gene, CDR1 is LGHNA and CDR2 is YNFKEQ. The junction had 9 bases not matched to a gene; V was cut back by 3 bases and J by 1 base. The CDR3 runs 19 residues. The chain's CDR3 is CASSHPGLAGGLGTDTQYF. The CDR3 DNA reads TGTGCCAGCAGCCATCCCGGACTAGCGGGAGGTTTGGGCACAGATACGCAGTATTTT.

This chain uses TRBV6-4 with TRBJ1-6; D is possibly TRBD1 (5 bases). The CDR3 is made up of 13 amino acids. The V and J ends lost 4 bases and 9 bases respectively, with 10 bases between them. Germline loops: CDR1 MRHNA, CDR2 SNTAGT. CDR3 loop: CASSVGPGSPLHF. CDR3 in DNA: TGTGCCAGCAGTGTGGGACCGGGTTCACCCCTCCACTTT.

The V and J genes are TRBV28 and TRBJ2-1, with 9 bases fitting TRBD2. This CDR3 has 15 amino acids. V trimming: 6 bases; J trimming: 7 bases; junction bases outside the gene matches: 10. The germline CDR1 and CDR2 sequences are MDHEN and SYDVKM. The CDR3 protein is CASRLAGGGKNEQFF. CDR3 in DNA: TGTGCCAGCAGACTAGCGGGTGGGGGTAAGAATGAGCAGTTCTTC.

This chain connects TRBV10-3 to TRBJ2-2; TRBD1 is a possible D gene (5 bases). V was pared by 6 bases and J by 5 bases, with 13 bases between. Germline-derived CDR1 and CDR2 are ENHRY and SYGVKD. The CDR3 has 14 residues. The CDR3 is CAISLHRSTGELFF. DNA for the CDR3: TGTGCCATCAGCCTACACAGGTCGACCGGGGAGCTGTTTTTT.

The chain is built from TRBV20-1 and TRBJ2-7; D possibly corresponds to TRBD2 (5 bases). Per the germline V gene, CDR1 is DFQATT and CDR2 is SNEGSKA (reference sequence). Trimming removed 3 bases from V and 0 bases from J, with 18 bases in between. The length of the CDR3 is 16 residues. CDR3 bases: TGCAGTGCTAGCCCCCTCATGAGGGCGAGCTCCTACGAGCAGTACTTC. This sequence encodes CSASPLMRASSYEQYF.

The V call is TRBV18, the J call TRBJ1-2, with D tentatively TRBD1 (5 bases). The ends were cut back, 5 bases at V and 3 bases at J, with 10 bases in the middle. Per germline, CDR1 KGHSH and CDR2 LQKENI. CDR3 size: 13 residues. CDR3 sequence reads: CASSEQVDYGYTF. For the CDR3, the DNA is TGTGCCAGCTCAGAACAGGTCGACTATGGCTACACCTTC.

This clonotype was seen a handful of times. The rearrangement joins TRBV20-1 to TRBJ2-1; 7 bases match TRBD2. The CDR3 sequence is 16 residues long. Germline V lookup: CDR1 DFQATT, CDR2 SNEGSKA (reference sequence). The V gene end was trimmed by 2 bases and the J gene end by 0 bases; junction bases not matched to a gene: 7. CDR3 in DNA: TGCAGTGCTAGAAATCCAGCGGGGAGCTCCTACAATGAGCAGTTCTTC. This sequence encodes CSARNPAGSSYNEQFF.

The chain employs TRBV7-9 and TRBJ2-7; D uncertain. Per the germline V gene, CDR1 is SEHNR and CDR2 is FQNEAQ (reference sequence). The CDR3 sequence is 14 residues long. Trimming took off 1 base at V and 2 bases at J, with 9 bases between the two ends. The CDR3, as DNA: TGTGCCAGCAGCTTAGGCCCCAACCCCTACGAGCAGTACTTC. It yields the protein CASSLGPNPYEQYF.

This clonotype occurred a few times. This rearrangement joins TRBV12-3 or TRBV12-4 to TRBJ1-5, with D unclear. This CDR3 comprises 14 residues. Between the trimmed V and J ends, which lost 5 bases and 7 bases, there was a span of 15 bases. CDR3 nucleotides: TGTGCCAGCAGTCAGACTCCTATGAGGCAGCCCCAGCATTTT. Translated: CASSQTPMRQPQHF.

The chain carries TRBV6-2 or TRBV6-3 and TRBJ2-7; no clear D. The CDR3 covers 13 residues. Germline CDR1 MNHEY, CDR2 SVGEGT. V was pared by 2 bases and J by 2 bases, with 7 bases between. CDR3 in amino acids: CASSYDPAYEQYF. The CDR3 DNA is TGTGCCAGCAGTTACGACCCAGCCTACGAGCAGTACTTC.

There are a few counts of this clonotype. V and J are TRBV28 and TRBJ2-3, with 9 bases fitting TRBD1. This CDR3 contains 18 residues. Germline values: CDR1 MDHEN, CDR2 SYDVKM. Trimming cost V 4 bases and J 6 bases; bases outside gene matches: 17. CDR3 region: CASSSPAPDRGMYDTQYF. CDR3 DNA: TGTGCCAGCAGTTCACCAGCCCCGGACAGGGGAATGTATGATACGCAGTATTTT.

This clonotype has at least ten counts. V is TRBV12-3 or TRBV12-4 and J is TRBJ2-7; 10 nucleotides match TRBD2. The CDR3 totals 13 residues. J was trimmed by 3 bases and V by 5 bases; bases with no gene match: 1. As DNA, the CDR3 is TGTGCCAGCAGTCCTAGCGGGAGCTACGAGCAGTACTTC. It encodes CASSPSGSYEQYF.

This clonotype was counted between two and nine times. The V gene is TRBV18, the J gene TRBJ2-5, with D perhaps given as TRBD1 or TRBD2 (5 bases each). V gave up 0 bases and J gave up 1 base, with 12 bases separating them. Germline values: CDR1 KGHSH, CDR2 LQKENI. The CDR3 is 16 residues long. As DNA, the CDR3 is TGTGCCAGCTCACCACCGAACAGGAGGCTCCAAGAGACCCAGTACTTC. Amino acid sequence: CASSPPNRRLQETQYF.

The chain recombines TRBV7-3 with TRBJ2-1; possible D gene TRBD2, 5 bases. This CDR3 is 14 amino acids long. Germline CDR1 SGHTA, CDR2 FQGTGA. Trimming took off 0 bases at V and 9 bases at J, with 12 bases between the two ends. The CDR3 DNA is TGTGCCAGCAGCTTAACGCCTAGCCGGAGTGAGCAGTTCTTC. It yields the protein CASSLTPSRSEQFF.

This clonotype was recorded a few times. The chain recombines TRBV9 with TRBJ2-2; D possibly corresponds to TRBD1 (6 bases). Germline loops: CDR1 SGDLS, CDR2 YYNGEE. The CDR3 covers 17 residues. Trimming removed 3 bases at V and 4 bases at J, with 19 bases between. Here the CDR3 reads CASSEGVVQGFTGELFF. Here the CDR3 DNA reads TGTGCCAGCAGCGAAGGTGTTGTACAGGGATTCACCGGGGAGCTGTTTTTT.

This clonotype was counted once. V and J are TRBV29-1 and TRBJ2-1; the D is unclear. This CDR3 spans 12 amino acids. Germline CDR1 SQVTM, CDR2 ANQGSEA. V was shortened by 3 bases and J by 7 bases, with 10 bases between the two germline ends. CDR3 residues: CSVDGPRNEQFF. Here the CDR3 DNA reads TGCAGCGTTGACGGTCCACGGAATGAGCAGTTCTTC.

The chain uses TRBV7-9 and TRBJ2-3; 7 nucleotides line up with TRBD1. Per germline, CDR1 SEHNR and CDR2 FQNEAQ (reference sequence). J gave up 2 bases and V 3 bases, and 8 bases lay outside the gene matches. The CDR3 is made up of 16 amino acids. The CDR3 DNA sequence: TGTGCCAGCAGCTTCCCGGGACAGCCAATCACAGATACGCAGTATTTT. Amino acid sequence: CASSFPGQPITDTQYF. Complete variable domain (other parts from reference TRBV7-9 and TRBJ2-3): DTGVSQNPRHKITKRGQNVTFRCDPISEHNRLYWYRQTLGQGPEFLTYFQNEAQLEKSRLLSDRFSAERPKGSFSTLEIQRTEQGDSAMYLCASSFPGQPITDTQYFGPGTRLTVL.

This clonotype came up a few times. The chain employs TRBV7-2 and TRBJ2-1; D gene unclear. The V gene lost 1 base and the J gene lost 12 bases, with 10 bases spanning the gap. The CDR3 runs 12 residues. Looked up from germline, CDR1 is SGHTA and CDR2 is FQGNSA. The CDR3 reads CASSLDPPRQFF. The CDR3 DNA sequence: TGTGCCAGCAGCTTAGACCCACCCCGGCAGTTCTTC.

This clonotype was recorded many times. The CDR3 spells CSVVAGALLGTHIDTQYF. For the CDR3, the DNA is TGCAGCGTTGTAGCGGGAGCACTCTTAGGCACGCACATAGATACGCAGTATTTT. This chain uses TRBV29-1 with TRBJ2-3, with TRBD2 identical over 9 bases. CDR3 length: 18 residues. V lost 4 bases to trimming and J lost 5 bases; unmatched junction nucleotides: 19. CDR1 and CDR2 from the germline V gene are SQVTM and ANQGSEA.

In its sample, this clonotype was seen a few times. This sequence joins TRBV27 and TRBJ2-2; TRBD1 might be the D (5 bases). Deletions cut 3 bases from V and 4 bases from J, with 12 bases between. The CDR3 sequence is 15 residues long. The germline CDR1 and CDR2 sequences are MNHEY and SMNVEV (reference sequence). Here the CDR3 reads CASSFEGAFTGELFF. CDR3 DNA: TGTGCCAGCAGTTTTGAAGGGGCTTTCACCGGGGAGCTGTTTTTT.

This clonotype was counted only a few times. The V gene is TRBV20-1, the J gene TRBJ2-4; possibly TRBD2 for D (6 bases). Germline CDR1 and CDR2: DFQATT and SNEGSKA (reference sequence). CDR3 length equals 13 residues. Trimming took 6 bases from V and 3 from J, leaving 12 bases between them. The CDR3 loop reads CSARWGVKNIQYF. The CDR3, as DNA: TGCAGTGCAAGGTGGGGGGTCAAAAACATTCAGTACTTC.